What follows are 11 T cell receptor beta chains derived from one specimen sequenced in a study of early stage breast cancer tumors. Produced via immunoSEQ multiplex PCR; TCRdb's table is partial and in-frame only. The sample has 65,000 to 75,000 clones; about 85% are singletons. Sequenced: blood. The origin of the receptors is a person aged 40-50 years with breast cancer.

The V gene is TRBV30, the J gene TRBJ2-1; D uncertain. V was trimmed by 0 bases and J by 6 bases, leaving 3 bases between them. CDR1 is GTSNPN, CDR2 SVGIG, per germline (reference sequence). CDR3 length: 11 residues. The CDR3 sequence is CAWSVSNEQFF. CDR3 nucleotides: TGTGCCTGGAGTGTTAGCAATGAGCAGTTCTTC.

The chain combines TRBV9 with TRBJ2-5, with a weak D call TRBD2 (5 bases). The CDR3 has 15 residues. Trimming removed 0 bases at V and 1 base at J, with 10 bases between. Germline-derived CDR1 and CDR2 are SGDLS and YYNGEE. The CDR3 region has the DNA TGTGCCAGCAGCGTAGCCGACTACTTCCAAGAGACCCAGTACTTC. It is translated as CASSVADYFQETQYF.

The chain recombines TRBV15 with TRBJ2-7; 7 bases line up with TRBD2. Germline CDR1 is LNHNV and CDR2 is YYDKDF (reference sequence). This CDR3 has 16 amino acids. The V gene end was trimmed by 1 base and the J gene end by 5 bases; junction bases not matched to a gene: 11. The CDR3 sequence: CATSRALGLADDEQYF. DNA for the CDR3: TGTGCCACCAGCAGAGCCTTAGGGCTAGCGGATGACGAGCAGTACTTC.

The chain joins TRBV2 to TRBJ1-1; 9 bases align to TRBD1. Germline assignment: CDR1 SNHLY and CDR2 FYNNEI. Trimming at V came to 6 bases and at J to 4 bases, leaving 0 bases not matched to a gene. This CDR3 has 12 amino acids. In DNA form, the CDR3 reads TGTGCCAGCAGGACAGGGGGCACTGAAGCTTTCTTT. Translation: CASRTGGTEAFF.

V gene TRBV7-9 combines with J gene TRBJ1-1, with D possibly matching TRBD1 (5 bases). The CDR3 runs 15 residues. Trimming stripped 4 bases from V and 1 base from J, with 13 bases between. Germline loops: CDR1 SEHNR, CDR2 FQNEAQ (reference sequence). In nucleotides, the CDR3 is TGTGCCAGCAGCTCCCCCGGGACGGGGAACACTGAAGCTTTCTTT. Amino acids: CASSSPGTGNTEAFF.

This sequence joins TRBV14 and TRBJ1-3; D gene unclear. V was shortened by 4 bases and J by 5 bases, with 12 bases between the two germline ends. This CDR3 contains 14 residues. The germline gives CDR1 SGHDN, CDR2 FVKESK. Written as DNA, the CDR3 is TGTGCCAGCAGCCCCATCGACAAGAGAAACACCATATATTTT. It yields the protein CASSPIDKRNTIYF.

Only a few counts were recorded for this clone. The chain employs TRBV19 and TRBJ1-2; D not resolved. The CDR3 contains 16 residues. Between the trimmed V and J ends, which lost 5 bases and 6 bases, there was a span of 22 bases. From germline, CDR1 is LNHDA and CDR2 SQIVND (reference sequence). The CDR3 bases are TGTGCCAGTAGTTCCTCAATCCGACGTAACGGGCATGGCTACACCTTC. Translation: CASSSSIRRNGHGYTF.

This clone was observed a few times. The rearrangement links TRBV7-9 to TRBJ1-1; D unresolved. Germline loops: CDR1 SEHNR, CDR2 FQNEAQ (reference sequence). V was clipped by 1 base and J by 3 bases, with 3 bases between them. There are 12 residues in the CDR3. CDR3 amino acids: CASSLVYTEAFF. Written as DNA, the CDR3 is TGTGCCAGCAGCTTAGTGTACACTGAAGCTTTCTTT. Supplemented by reference TRBV7-9 and TRBJ1-1, the full variable domain reads DTGVSQNPRHKITKRGQNVTFRCDPISEHNRLYWYRQTLGQGPEFLTYFQNEAQLEKSRLLSDRFSAERPKGSFSTLEIQRTEQGDSAMYLCASSLVYTEAFFGQGTRLTVV.

CDR3 nucleotides: TGTGCCAGCACCTCCGGACAGGGCTATGGCTACACCTTC. Its translation: CASTSGQGYGYTF. The rearrangement uses TRBV27 and TRBJ1-2; TRBD1 aligns across 8 bases. Germline CDR1 MNHEY, CDR2 SMNVEV (reference sequence). Losses at the gene ends were 7 bases for V and 4 bases for J; bases not matched to a gene: 5. CDR3 length: 13 amino acids.

The rearrangement uses TRBV5-8 and TRBJ2-1; perhaps D is TRBD1 or TRBD2 (6 bases each). The CDR3 is 16 residues long. Germline assignment: CDR1 SGHTS and CDR2 YDEGEE. The ends were cut back, 3 bases at V and 10 bases at J, with 23 bases in the middle. CDR3 protein: CASSSGLTGKGVEQFF. As DNA, the CDR3 is TGTGCCAGCAGCTCCGGACTAACAGGGAAAGGCGTCGAGCAGTTCTTC.

CDR3 residues: CASSKSGNTIYF. The DNA of the CDR3 is TGTGCCAGCAGTAAATCTGGAAACACCATATATTTT. The chain employs TRBV2 and TRBJ1-3; D gene uncertain. The CDR3 length is 12 residues. V lost 5 bases and J lost 1, with 3 bases in between. CDR1 SNHLY and CDR2 FYNNEI come from the germline V gene.